This TCR beta chain comes out of a study of control samples from healthy donors and cancer patients. Assay used: immunoSEQ multiplex PCR; TCRdb lists only in-frame clones, some missing. The top ten hold roughly 8.7% of the sample, which has roughly 130,000 clones, less than 95% seen once. This TCR came from a man between 18 and 29 years old in good health. Sequencing was performed on blood.

CDR3 loop: CAGGGDRTESQHF. The CDR3 DNA reads as TGTGCCGGAGGCGGGGACAGGACGGAATCCCAGCATTTT. This chain links TRBV2 with TRBJ1-5; 8 positions agree with TRBD1. The germline V gene encodes CDR1 SNHLY and CDR2 FYNNEI. The CDR3 totals 13 residues. After removal of 11 bases from V and 11 bases from J, the junction contained 14 bases not matched to a gene.